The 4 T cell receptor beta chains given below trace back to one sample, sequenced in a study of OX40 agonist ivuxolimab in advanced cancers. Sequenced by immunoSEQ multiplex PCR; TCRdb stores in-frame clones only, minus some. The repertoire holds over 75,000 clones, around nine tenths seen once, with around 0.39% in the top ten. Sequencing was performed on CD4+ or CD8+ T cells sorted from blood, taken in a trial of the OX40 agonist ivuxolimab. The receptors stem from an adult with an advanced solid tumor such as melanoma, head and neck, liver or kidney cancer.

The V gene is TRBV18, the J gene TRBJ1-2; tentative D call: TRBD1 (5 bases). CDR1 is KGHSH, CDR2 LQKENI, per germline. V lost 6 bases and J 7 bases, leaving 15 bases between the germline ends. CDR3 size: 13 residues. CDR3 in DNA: TGTGCCAGCTCCAGCGACATGGGGGGTGGCTACACCTTC. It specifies CASSSDMGGGYTF. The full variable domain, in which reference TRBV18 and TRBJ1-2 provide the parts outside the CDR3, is NAGVMQNPRHLVRRRGQEARLRCSPMKGHSHVYWYRQLPEEGLKFMVYLQKENIIDESGMPKERFSAEFPKEGPSILRIQQVVRGDSAAYFCASSSDMGGGYTFGSGTRLTVV.

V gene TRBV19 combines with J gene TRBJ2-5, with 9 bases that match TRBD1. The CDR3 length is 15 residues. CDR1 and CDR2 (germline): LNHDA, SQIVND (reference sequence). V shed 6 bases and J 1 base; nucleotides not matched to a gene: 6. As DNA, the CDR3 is TGTGCCAGTAGCAGGGACAGGGCGAGCCAAGAGACCCAGTACTTC. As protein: CASSRDRASQETQYF.

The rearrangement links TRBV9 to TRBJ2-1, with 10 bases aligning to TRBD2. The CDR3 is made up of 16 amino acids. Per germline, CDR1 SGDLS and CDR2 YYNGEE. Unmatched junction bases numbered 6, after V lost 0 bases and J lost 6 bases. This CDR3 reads CASSVGILAGANEQFF. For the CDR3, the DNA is TGTGCCAGCAGCGTAGGGATTCTAGCGGGAGCCAATGAGCAGTTCTTC.

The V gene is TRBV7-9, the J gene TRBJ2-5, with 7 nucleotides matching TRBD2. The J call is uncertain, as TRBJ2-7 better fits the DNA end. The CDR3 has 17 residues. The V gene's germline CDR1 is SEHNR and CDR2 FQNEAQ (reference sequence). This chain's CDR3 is CASSLGLAAYTSYEQYF. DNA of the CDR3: TGTGCCAGCAGCTTAGGGCTAGCGGCATACACTTCCTACGAGCAGTACTTC.